These 15 T cell receptor beta chains share one sample of origin, sequenced in a study of cytomegalovirus exposure and HLA in healthy donors. Primers for the PCR totalled 60 Vbeta and 13 Jbeta. Some clones are missing from TCRdb's copy, which holds only in-frame ones; the method was immunoSEQ multiplex PCR. The sample holds about 160,000 clones, roughly four fifths seen once. The material sequenced was PBMCs. These receptors came from a man aged 45-65 years in good health and CMV-seropositive.

The chain recombines TRBV11-2 with TRBJ1-4; the D is unclear. V was pared by 5 bases and J by 0 bases, with 10 bases between. CDR3 size: 15 residues. CDR1 is SGHAT and CDR2 is FQNNGV in the germline V gene. The CDR3 DNA reads as TGTGCCAGCAGCCTTGGCGGGGCAACTAATGAAAAACTGTTTTTT. This sequence encodes CASSLGGATNEKLFF.

On this clone itself: The junction differs from germline at one of its ends, possibly a read error. This sequence joins TRBV7-9 and TRBJ2-7; D gene ambiguous. CDR3 length: 15 amino acids. In germline, CDR1 is SEHNR, CDR2 FQNEAQ (reference sequence). CDR3 region: CSSSLVGSQPYEQYF. DNA for the CDR3: TGTTCCAGCAGCTTAGTCGGTAGCCAGCCCTACGAGCAGTACTTC.

V and J are TRBV28 and TRBJ2-7; TRBD1 matches 7 bases. CDR1 and CDR2 from the germline V gene are MDHEN and SYDVKM. CDR3 length: 16 amino acids. The V gene end was trimmed by 2 bases and the J gene end by 4 bases; junction bases not matched to a gene: 11. DNA of the CDR3: TGTGCCAGCAGTTTACCCGGGCTGGGACAGCCATACGAGCAGTACTTC. It specifies CASSLPGLGQPYEQYF.

The chain employs TRBV5-1 and TRBJ1-1; D is perhaps TRBD1 (5 bases). Germline V gene data show CDR1 as SGHRS and CDR2 as YFSETQ. The CDR3 covers 14 residues. V lost 4 bases, J lost 0 bases, and 10 bases lay in between. CDR3 nucleotides: TGCGCCAGCAGCCAACAGGTTATGAACACTGAAGCTTTCTTT. Translating gives CASSQQVMNTEAFF.

Details on this clone: This CDR3 is also generated by other DNA sequences in the sample. The chain is built from TRBV4-3 and TRBJ2-4; D remains unclear. Germline V gene lookup returns CDR1 LGHNA and CDR2 YSLEER. Trimming removed 1 base at V and 1 base at J, with 8 bases between. CDR3 size: 15 residues. CDR3 amino acids: CASSQGSSAKNIQYF. CDR3 nucleotides: TGCGCCAGCAGCCAAGGCAGTTCGGCCAAAAACATTCAGTACTTC.

This clone was seen once. The gene calls are TRBV18 and TRBJ2-7; no firm D call. CDR1 KGHSH and CDR2 LQKENI come from the germline V gene. The V end was cut by 0 bases, the J end by 3 bases, with 9 bases between. This CDR3 comprises 14 residues. The CDR3 loop is CASSPPGNYYEQYF. The CDR3 DNA sequence: TGTGCCAGCTCACCACCCGGTAATTACTACGAGCAGTACTTC.

The sample holds a few counts of this clone. The genes are TRBV28 and TRBJ2-7; D possibly corresponds to TRBD2 (6 bases). This CDR3 is 14 amino acids long. Germline V lookup: CDR1 MDHEN, CDR2 SYDVKM. Trimming took off 3 bases at V and 3 bases at J, with 12 bases between the two ends. CDR3 loop: CASSFSRGGYEQYF. The CDR3, as DNA: TGTGCCAGCAGTTTCTCTAGGGGAGGCTACGAGCAGTACTTC.

In this sample, this clone turned up a few times. The V and J genes are TRBV6-5 and TRBJ2-2, with 8 nucleotides matching TRBD1. There are 16 residues in the CDR3. V lost 0 bases and J lost 5; bases outside the gene matches: 5. Germline CDR1 and CDR2: MNHEY and SVGAGI. CDR3 nucleotide sequence: TGTGCCAGCAGTTACTCATGGACAGGGCAAACCGGGGAGCTGTTTTTT. Protein: CASSYSWTGQTGELFF.

The chain recombines TRBV6-1 with TRBJ2-1, with D uncertain. V gave up 0 bases and J gave up 8 bases, with 14 bases separating them. From germline, CDR1 is MNHNS and CDR2 SASEGT. This CDR3 comprises 15 residues. The DNA of the CDR3 is TGTGCCAGCAGTGAAGCGTTGAGTTACCACGATGAGCAGTTCTTC. Translated: CASSEALSYHDEQFF.

The chain is built from TRBV4-2 and TRBJ1-4; D is perhaps TRBD1 (5 bases). The CDR3 runs 17 residues. Per the germline V gene, CDR1 is LGHNA and CDR2 is YNFKEQ. V shed 4 bases and J shed 3 bases, with 18 bases lying between them. The CDR3 protein is CASSRTYPPVANEKLFF. CDR3 nucleotide sequence: TGTGCCAGCAGCCGGACATATCCGCCGGTAGCTAATGAAAAACTGTTTTTT.

As concerns this clone: One end of the junction does not line up with germline, which may come from a read error. The rearrangement joins TRBV7-2 to TRBJ2-7; 10 nucleotides align to TRBD2. Germline V gene data show CDR1 as SGHTA and CDR2 as FQGNSA. There are 13 residues in the CDR3. Here the CDR3 reads CASNLAGGYEQYF. DNA for the CDR3: TGTGCCAGCAACTTAGCGGGGGGCTACGAGCAGTACTTC.

The chain recombines TRBV7-8 with TRBJ2-5; D may be TRBD2 (5 bases). V lost 3 bases and J 4 bases, leaving 12 bases between the germline ends. The CDR3 runs 14 residues. CDR1 is SGHVS and CDR2 is FQNEAQ in the germline V gene. CDR3 amino acids: CASSFSPRGETQYF. CDR3 nucleotides: TGTGCCAGCAGCTTCTCTCCTCGGGGAGAGACCCAGTACTTC.

This chain links TRBV27 with TRBJ1-1; D is perhaps TRBD1 (6 bases). The CDR3 runs 16 residues. Trimming stripped 2 bases from V and 1 base from J, with 14 bases between. In germline, CDR1 is MNHEY, CDR2 SMNVEV (reference sequence). The CDR3 protein is CASSLTPDRPNTEAFF. The DNA for the CDR3 is TGTGCCAGCAGTTTAACCCCGGACAGACCGAACACTGAAGCTTTCTTT.

This chain uses TRBV5-6 with TRBJ2-4, with 8 nucleotides matching TRBD2. Looked up from germline, CDR1 is SGHDT and CDR2 is YYEEEE. The CDR3 extends over 17 amino acids. V dropped 5 bases and J dropped 2; count of bases not matched to a gene: 12. The DNA of the CDR3 is TGTGCCAGCAGTAAGGCGGGACTAGAAATAACCAAAAACATTCAGTACTTC. Translated: CASSKAGLEITKNIQYF. Based on the CDR3 plus reference TRBV5-6 and TRBJ2-4, the full variable domain is DAGVTQSPTHLIKTRGQQVTLRCSPKSGHDTVSWYQQALGQGPQFIFQYYEEEERQRGNFPDRFSGHQFPNYSSELNVNALLLGDSALYLCASSKAGLEITKNIQYFGAGTRLSVL.

The gene calls are TRBV14 and TRBJ1-2; D unresolved. CDR3 length equals 16 residues. The V end lost 0 bases, the J end lost 6 bases, and 17 bases lay between the germline ends. Germline-derived CDR1 and CDR2 are SGHDN and FVKESK. CDR3 coding DNA: TGTGCCAGCAGCCAAGACCCCCGTCCCGAACGGGATGGCTACACCTTC. This gives the protein CASSQDPRPERDGYTF.